The T cell receptor (beta chain) under discussion was sequenced for a study of T cell clonotyping in hematopoietic cell transplantation. Measured with immunoSEQ multiplex PCR; TCRdb has only the in-frame clones, and not every one. The sample contains about 16,000 clones, around 90% of which appear only once. The CDR3 sequence is 13 residues long. V was trimmed by 4 bases and J by 2 bases, leaving 9 bases between them. The germline gives CDR1 GTSNPN, CDR2 SVGIG (reference sequence). This sequence joins TRBV30 and TRBJ1-3; D might be TRBD1 (5 bases). What was sequenced was peripheral blood mononuclear cells. The TCR sequence derives from a man aged 45-60 years in good health. Some clones in this sample may be carry-over from other donors' samples. The CDR3 loop reads CAWNQGAGNTIYF. The DNA for the CDR3 is TGTGCCTGGAACCAGGGAGCTGGAAACACCATATATTTT.